The source of this T cell receptor beta chain is a study of blood T cell repertoires in COVID-19 (dated by TCRdb to about 2020). About the investigation overall: Samples covering the acute and convalescent phases of COVID-19 were provided by collaborators in the United States, Italy and Spain. The prospective study material was composed of cDNA or gDNA derived from T cells, B-cell-depleted T cells, or PBMCs. The dataset comprised deeply sampled blood TCRbeta repertoires from subjects exposed to, actively infected with, or recovered from COVID-19. The repertoires were released in a freely available public database meant as a resource for research on the immune response to SARS-CoV-2. The samples were drawn from two sources: the first 160 participants of the ongoing ImmuneRACE study, and 1,200 or so subjects contributed by 6 global collaborators. The sample metadata nearly always contained a de-identified subject ID, COVID-19 status, age in years and sex. Where available, HLA class I and class II types were taken from metadata supplied by the sample provider and were not determined by assay-based typing. The paper as a whole reports these results and caveats: Clinical and demographic metadata were provided uncurated, with the amount varying by source and participant.

Whole blood was collected in K2EDTA tubes by collaborating institutions according to the institutions' own protocols. For TCRbeta analysis, collaborators shipped samples in one of three forms: frozen whole blood, isolated PBMCs, or DNA extracted from either of those sample types. As concerns this clone: Its antigen is unknown. No much larger clone is present one base from it, and per-base qualities are unavailable.

The immunoSEQ Assay, a bias-controlled multiplex PCR, was used to amplify TCRbeta CDR3 regions from genomic DNA. The authors' pipeline ran thus. The number of nucleated cells in each sample was estimated by amplification of reference gene primers within the assay. Sequence reads were collapsed and filtered to measure the absolute abundance of every unique TCRbeta CDR3 rearrangement. For each sample, productive Simpson clonality was calculated as the square root of Simpson's diversity index across productive rearrangements. Held by TCRdb, this immuneACCESS table contains in-frame sequences only and omits some clones. Under half of the omission traces to an unresolved V gene where checked; the cause of the rest is unknown. V and J calls and clone size are as listed in that table; D and trimming were resolved from the DNA. The sample table records around 140,000 clones; 55% to 75% of these occur just once. The ten largest clones represent approximately 2% of the sample.

The CDR3, from cysteine to phenylalanine, totals 15 residues. Of the read, only the CDR3 DNA is kept; its 45 bases are in frame from base 1. CDR1 and CDR2, looked up from the germline V gene, are KGHDR and SFDVKD. Relative to germline, V is 2 bases shorter and J is 0 bases shorter, with 9 bases between their ends. The chain was built from TRBV24-1 and TRBJ1-1; TRBD1 might be the D gene, on 5 matching bases. The source of this sequence is a woman between 65 and 79 years old with acute or convalescent COVID-19. The material sequenced was peripheral blood. The CDR3: CATSDSQGLNTEAFF. The bases read TGTGCCACCAGTGATTCTCAGGGATTGAACACTGAAGCTTTCTTT.